The T cell receptor (beta chain) described here comes from a study of shared clonotypes between healthy human individuals. For the study at large: The plates for each donor numbered three CD4 naive, three CD4 memory, two CD8 naive and one CD8 memory.

A word on this clone: Its matching antigen is unknown.

The method was immunoSEQ multiplex PCR; TCRdb's version includes in-frame clones alone and lacks a portion of them. The top ten hold 0.1% to 0.15% of the sample, which has some 2.1 million clones, 95% seen once. Whole-study results and caveats: How much donors shared clonotypes was expected to be affected by sequencing depth.

Sequences were obtained from naive CD4+ T cells sorted from blood. Subset in this sample: CD45RA+ positively selected. The source is a man aged 18-30 years in good health.

DNA of the CDR3: TGTGCCAGCAGCTCGGGACAAAAAGAGACCCAGTACTTC. It is translated as CASSSGQKETQYF. The V call is TRBV7-3, the J call TRBJ2-5; maybe TRBD1 (6 bases). CDR3 length: 13 amino acids. V was clipped by 4 bases and J by 3 bases, with 9 bases between them. Germline-derived CDR1 and CDR2 are SGHTA and FQGTGA. Based on the CDR3 plus reference TRBV7-3 and TRBJ2-5, the full variable domain is GAGVSQTPSNKVTEKGKYVELRCDPISGHTALYWYRQSLGQGPEFLIYFQGTGAADDSGLPNDRFFAVRPEGSVSTLKIQRTERGDSAVYLCASSSGQKETQYFGPGTRLLVL.